Listed below are T cell receptor beta chains from one sample, sequenced in a study of early T cells in non-severe SARS-CoV-2 infection. In TCRdb, the 5' RACE reads were re-called with MiXCR into one record per CDR3 protein. The sample has roughly 40,000 distinct CDR3 sequences, approximately 4.8% seen once. Sequenced sample: whole blood. These receptors were obtained from an adult who was a healthcare worker with PCR-confirmed SARS-CoV-2 infection or an uninfected control (not recorded which). The CDR3 runs from the conserved cysteine through the conserved F or W. The order of the fields is V gene, D gene, CDR3 length, clone size, J gene, CDR3 protein, CDR3 DNA. The D gene is left open where the match is weak. Only some rows state a clone size, as once, few, many or a class for expanded clones.

TRBV7-2	NA	15	NA	TRBJ2-3	CASSLGGRSTDTQYF	TGTGCCAGCAGCTTAGGCGGACGAAGCACAGATACGCAGTATTTT
TRBV19	TRBD1	16	few	TRBJ1-2	CASSIAGTGGDYGYTF	TGTGCCAGTAGTATTGCCGGGACAGGGGGTGACTATGGCTACACCTTC
TRBV19	TRBD2	15	NA	TRBJ2-1	CASSIVAGMGNEQFF	TGTGCCAGTAGTATTGTAGCGGGCATGGGCAATGAGCAGTTCTTC
TRBV11-2	TRBD2	16	many	TRBJ2-5	CASSLVLAGVQETQYF	TGTGCCAGCAGCTTAGTACTAGCGGGCGTCCAAGAGACCCAGTACTTC
TRBV6-2/TRBV6-3	NA	16	NA	TRBJ1-5	CASTDAPYDYDQPQHF	TGTGCCAGCACCGACGCCCCCTACGATTACGATCAGCCCCAGCATTTT
TRBV12-3/TRBV12-4	TRBD1	14	few	TRBJ1-2	CASSPDRDDYGYTF	TGTGCCAGCAGTCCGGACAGGGACGACTATGGCTACACCTTC
TRBV20-1	NA	13	NA	TRBJ1-1	CSARVGQNTEAFF	TGCAGTGCTAGGGTGGGGCAGAACACTGAAGCTTTCTTT
TRBV11-2	TRBD2	15	few	TRBJ2-1	CASSRGLAGVGEQFF	TGTGCCAGCAGCAGAGGACTAGCGGGAGTTGGTGAGCAGTTCTTC
TRBV7-8	NA	13	many	TRBJ1-5	CASSPSENQPQHF	TGTGCCAGCAGCCCGAGCGAAAATCAGCCCCAGCATTTT
TRBV6-2/TRBV6-3	NA	13	many	TRBJ2-3	CASSFGGSDTQYF	TGTGCCAGCAGTTTCGGGGGTTCAGATACGCAGTATTTT
TRBV7-2	NA	14	many	TRBJ2-7	CASSSLAGTYEQYF	TGTGCCAGCAGCTCCTTGGCGGGGACCTACGAGCAGTACTTC
TRBV12-3/TRBV12-4	NA	14	many	TRBJ1-5	CASSRGYSNQPQHF	TGTGCCAGCAGTCGGGGATATAGCAATCAGCCCCAGCATTTT
TRBV6-5	NA	13	few	TRBJ1-1	CASSYAGVAEAFF	TGTGCCAGCAGTTACGCAGGGGTCGCTGAAGCTTTCTTT
TRBV4-3	NA	14	many	TRBJ1-5	CASSQETGNQPQHF	TGCGCCAGCAGTCAAGAGACCGGCAATCAGCCCCAGCATTTT
TRBV12-3/TRBV12-4	NA	11	few	TRBJ2-4	CASSSKGIQYF	TGTGCCAGCAGTTCAAAGGGTATTCAGTACTTC
TRBV6-5	TRBD1	13	NA	TRBJ2-2	CASSGQGTGELFF	TGTGCCAGCAGCGGACAGGGGACCGGGGAGCTGTTTTTT
TRBV7-2	NA	15	NA	TRBJ1-2	CASTPGRSGDYGYTF	TGTGCCAGCACCCCGGGACGCTCGGGGGACTATGGCTACACCTTC
TRBV5-1	TRBD2	15	NA	TRBJ2-2	CATSLTSGNTGELFF	TGCGCCACCTCTCTGACTAGCGGGAACACCGGGGAGCTGTTTTTT
TRBV10-3	NA	14	NA	TRBJ1-5	CANGREGSNQPQHF	TGTGCCAATGGCAGGGAGGGTAGCAATCAGCCCCAGCATTTT
TRBV4-2	TRBD1	15	many	TRBJ2-2	CASSPGQGPTGELFF	TGTGCCAGCAGCCCCGGACAGGGTCCCACCGGGGAGCTGTTTTTT
TRBV3-1	NA	12	few	TRBJ1-1	CASSPGSQEAFF	TGTGCCAGCAGCCCGGGATCGCAGGAAGCTTTCTTT
TRBV7-6	NA	16	many	TRBJ2-5	CASSPLGGMFQETQYF	TGTGCCAGCAGCCCGCTGGGGGGAATGTTCCAAGAGACCCAGTACTTC
TRBV12-3/TRBV12-4	NA	15	NA	TRBJ2-3	CASSPEGFSTDTQYF	TGTGCCAGCAGCCCGGAGGGCTTTAGCACAGATACGCAGTATTTT
TRBV15	NA	11	many	TRBJ2-1	CATSSWNEQFF	TGTGCCACCAGCAGCTGGAATGAGCAGTTCTTC
TRBV5-5	NA	15	few	TRBJ1-2	CASSQGPGGIYGYTF	TGTGCCAGCAGCCAGGGACCCGGAGGGATATATGGCTACACCTTC
TRBV7-9	NA	14	many	TRBJ2-7	CASSLTGPEDEQYF	TGTGCCAGCAGCCTAACGGGCCCCGAGGACGAGCAGTACTTC
TRBV6-1	NA	14	many	TRBJ2-7	CASSVERGGYEQYF	TGTGCCAGCAGTGTTGAAAGGGGAGGCTACGAGCAGTACTTC
TRBV3-1	NA	13	few	TRBJ1-2	CASSQGGNYGYTF	TGTGCCAGCAGCCAAGGGGGCAACTATGGCTACACCTTC
TRBV27	NA	14	many	TRBJ2-1	CASSFSGDYNEQFF	TGTGCCAGCAGTTTTTCGGGGGATTACAATGAGCAGTTCTTC
TRBV6-5	NA	15	many	TRBJ2-1	CASSLQSGRGDEQFF	TGTGCCAGCAGCCTACAATCCGGCAGGGGCGATGAGCAGTTCTTC
TRBV29-1	NA	13	NA	TRBJ2-1	CSVDRLVAGEQFF	TGCAGCGTTGATCGCCTAGTAGCTGGCGAGCAGTTCTTC
TRBV27	NA	15	NA	TRBJ2-3	CASRQGGVSTDTQYF	TGTGCCAGCAGACAGGGCGGAGTGAGCACAGATACGCAGTATTTT
TRBV6-5	TRBD1	14	many	TRBJ2-1	CASSPGTGTNEQFF	TGTGCCAGCAGCCCTGGGACAGGGACTAATGAGCAGTTCTTC
TRBV5-8	TRBD1	13	NA	TRBJ2-7	CASLKRQGRQQYF	TGTGCCAGCCTAAAGAGACAGGGTCGGCAGCAGTACTTC
TRBV6-2/TRBV6-3	NA	14	NA	TRBJ2-7	CATTYYGESYEQYF	TGTGCCACCACGTATTACGGGGAAAGCTACGAGCAGTACTTC